The 16 T cell receptor beta chains below all came from one sample that was sequenced in a study of blood T cell repertoires in COVID-19. Libraries were prepared by immunoSEQ multiplex PCR; TCRdb keeps only in-frame clonotypes and omits some of them. The repertoire consists of under 300,000 clones, with roughly 90% occurring once and the leading ten covering 2.5% to 3.5%. The specimen sequenced was peripheral blood. All receptors come from a woman younger than 45 with active or convalescent COVID-19.

V gene TRBV5-4 combines with J gene TRBJ1-3, with D perhaps matching TRBD1 (6 bases). Germline V gives CDR1 SGHNT, CDR2 YYREEE (reference sequence). With 4 bases removed from V and 0 bases from J, the gap between germline ends came to 8 bases. CDR3 length: 14 amino acids. In DNA form, the CDR3 reads TGTGCCAGCAGCCCAGGGGTCTCTGGAAACACCATATATTTT. It specifies CASSPGVSGNTIYF.

The rearrangement uses TRBV14 and TRBJ2-1; 8 nucleotides align to TRBD2. The V and J ends lost 2 bases and 7 bases, in that order; junction bases with no gene match: 7. This CDR3 comprises 15 residues. Germline-derived CDR1 and CDR2 are SGHDN and FVKESK. Here the CDR3 DNA reads TGTGCCAGCAGCCAAACGGGGGGGCCCCTAAATGAGCAGTTCTTC. It encodes CASSQTGGPLNEQFF.

The chain carries TRBV30 and TRBJ1-5, with TRBD1 as a possible D gene (6 bases). Trimming removed 2 bases at V and 6 bases at J, with 8 bases between. CDR1 is GTSNPN and CDR2 is SVGIG in the germline V gene (reference sequence). The CDR3 consists of 12 residues. The CDR3 is CAWSLRGQPQHF. The CDR3, as DNA: TGTGCCTGGAGTCTCAGGGGTCAGCCCCAGCATTTT.

The chain employs TRBV27 and TRBJ1-6, with 8 bases fitting TRBD1. The CDR3 has 16 amino acids. The germline gives CDR1 MNHEY, CDR2 SMNVEV (reference sequence). With V trimmed by 6 bases and J by 7 bases, 11 bases remained unmatched. The CDR3 DNA reads as TGTGCCAGCAGGCTAATCGGACAGGGACGGAATTCACCCCTCCACTTT. Translating it yields CASRLIGQGRNSPLHF.

The J gene is TRBJ1-4, the V gene TRBV7-2, with a weak D call TRBD1 (5 bases). The germline gives CDR1 SGHTA, CDR2 FQGNSA. This CDR3 spans 15 amino acids. Trimming stripped 4 bases from V and 5 bases from J, with 14 bases between. The CDR3 sequence: CASSYRGNINEKLFF. The CDR3 DNA is TGTGCCAGCAGCTACCGGGGGAACATAAATGAAAAACTGTTTTTT.

This clone has just one count. V and J are TRBV21-1 and TRBJ2-7; TRBD2, as called in the table, went unchecked against the DNA. TRBV21-1 is reported as a pseudogene. The CDR3 spans 14 residues. The CDR3 region is CASSNRAREYEQYF. CDR3 coding DNA: TGTGCCAGCAGCAACCGGGCGAGGGAATACGAGCAGTACTTC.

This clone was observed a single time. This chain connects TRBV3-1 (or the pseudogene TRBV3-2) to TRBJ1-2; D gene ambiguous. Germline CDR1 is LGHDT and CDR2 is YNNKEL (reference sequence). Trimming stripped 3 bases from V and 4 bases from J, with 9 bases between. The CDR3 runs to 13 residues. CDR3 nucleotides: TGTGCCAGCAGCCAGCGGGGAAGCTATGGCTACACCTTC. Amino acids: CASSQRGSYGYTF.

J is TRBJ1-1 and V is TRBV19, with D possibly matching TRBD1 (6 bases). CDR3 length: 15 residues. Germline V lookup: CDR1 LNHDA, CDR2 SQIVND (reference sequence). The V end lost 1 base, the J end lost 0 bases, and 9 bases lay between the germline ends. The CDR3 sequence: CASSIAGTLNTEAFF. Here the CDR3 DNA reads TGTGCCAGTAGTATAGCCGGGACACTGAACACTGAAGCTTTCTTT.

This clone was seen just once. The chain joins TRBV18 to TRBJ2-1; 7 nucleotides line up with TRBD2. The ends lost 5 bases at V and 3 bases at J; junction bases unmatched: 10. This CDR3 is built from 16 residues. Germline CDR1 and CDR2: KGHSH and LQKENI. CDR3 protein: CASSTLPGTNYNEQFF. CDR3 nucleotides: TGTGCCAGCTCAACCCTACCCGGGACTAACTACAATGAGCAGTTCTTC.

With respect to this clone: The same CDR3 is also encoded by other DNA sequences in this sample. The CDR3 bases are TGTGCCAGCAGACCAGGGGGTAGCTATGGCTACACCTTC. As protein: CASRPGGSYGYTF. V and J are TRBV28 and TRBJ1-2, with 7 nucleotides matching TRBD1. Germline-derived CDR1 and CDR2 are MDHEN and SYDVKM. Trimming took 6 bases from V and 4 from J; bases not matched to a gene: 5. The CDR3 sequence is 13 residues long.

This CDR3 reads CATSNRVSGSPLHF. The CDR3 nucleotides read TGTGCCACCAGCAACAGGGTGTCAGGTTCACCCCTCCACTTT. The V gene is TRBV15, the J gene TRBJ1-6; TRBD1 is a possible D gene (6 bases). Looked up from germline, CDR1 is LNHNV and CDR2 is YYDKDF (reference sequence). Trimming left V 4 bases short and J 9 bases short, with 13 bases between. The CDR3 extends over 14 amino acids.

The rearrangement joins TRBV19 to TRBJ2-2, with a possible D match to TRBD1 (6 bases). Germline V gives CDR1 LNHDA, CDR2 SQIVND (reference sequence). Trimming stripped 6 bases from V and 0 bases from J, with 14 bases between. This CDR3 is built from 16 residues. CDR3: CASSRGQFSNTGELFF. The CDR3 region has the DNA TGTGCCAGTAGCAGAGGACAGTTTTCGAACACCGGGGAGCTGTTTTTT.

The V call is TRBV5-6, the J call TRBJ2-1, with a weak D call TRBD1 (6 bases). The ends were cut back, 2 bases at V and 12 bases at J, with 12 bases in the middle. The CDR3 extends over 12 amino acids. Germline CDR1 is SGHDT and CDR2 is YYEEEE. The CDR3 coding sequence is TGTGCCAGCAGCTTAAGCAGGGGAAGGCAGTTCTTC. Its protein is CASSLSRGRQFF.

The V gene is TRBV7-9, the J gene TRBJ2-2; TRBD1 matches at 10 bases. V was clipped by 5 bases and J by 4 bases; unmatched bases: 10. This CDR3 has 17 residues. Germline lookup yields CDR1 SEHNR and CDR2 FQNEAQ (reference sequence). In DNA form, the CDR3 reads TGTGCCAGCAGCCCTCTCCGGGACAGGGGATTCACCGGGGAGCTGTTTTTT. As protein: CASSPLRDRGFTGELFF.

The chain links TRBV5-5 to TRBJ1-2, with D maybe TRBD1 (5 bases). CDR1 is SGHKS and CDR2 is YYEKEE in the germline V gene (reference sequence). V was clipped by 0 bases and J by 7 bases, with 19 bases between them. This CDR3 is 16 amino acids long. In DNA form, the CDR3 reads TGTGCCAGCAGCTTGGGGGAAGGCAGGGAGGGCGGTGGCTACACCTTC. It specifies CASSLGEGREGGGYTF.

J is TRBJ2-3 and V is TRBV9, with D possibly TRBD2 on 6 matching bases. Germline values: CDR1 SGDLS, CDR2 YYNGEE. V lost 5 bases to trimming and J lost 2 bases, with 15 bases between them. The CDR3 loop spans 15 amino acids. CDR3: CASSSGTPLTDTQYF. DNA of the CDR3: TGTGCCAGCAGTTCCGGGACTCCACTCACAGATACGCAGTATTTT.